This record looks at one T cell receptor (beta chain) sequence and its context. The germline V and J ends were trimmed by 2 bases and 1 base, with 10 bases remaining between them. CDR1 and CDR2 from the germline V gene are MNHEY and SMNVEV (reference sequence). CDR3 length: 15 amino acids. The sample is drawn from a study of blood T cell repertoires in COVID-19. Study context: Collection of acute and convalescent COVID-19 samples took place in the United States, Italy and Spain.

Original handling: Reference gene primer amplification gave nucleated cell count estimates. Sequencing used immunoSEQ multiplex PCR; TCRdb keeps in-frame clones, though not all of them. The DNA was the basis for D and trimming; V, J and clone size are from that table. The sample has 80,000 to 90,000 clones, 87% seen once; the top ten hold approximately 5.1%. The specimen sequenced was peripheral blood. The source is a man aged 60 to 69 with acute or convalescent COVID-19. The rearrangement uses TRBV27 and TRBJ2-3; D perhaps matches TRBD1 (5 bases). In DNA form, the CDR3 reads TGTGCCAGCAGTTTAGTGGGGCGCGGCACAGATACGCAGTATTTT. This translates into CASSLVGRGTDTQYF.